Each of the 8 T cell receptor beta chains below was sequenced from the same sample in a study of cytomegalovirus exposure and HLA in healthy donors. Sequencing used immunoSEQ multiplex PCR; TCRdb keeps in-frame clones, though not all of them. The sample contains nearly 200,000 clones, 84% of which appear only once. Source material: PBMCs. The receptors come from a woman aged 30 to 39 in good health and CMV-seropositive.

The rearrangement joins TRBV2 to TRBJ1-5; tentative D call: TRBD1 (6 bases). CDR3 length equals 14 residues. Germline CDR1 SNHLY, CDR2 FYNNEI. Deletions cut 3 bases from V and 4 bases from J, with 10 bases between. As DNA, the CDR3 is TGTGCCAGCAGTGAGACAGGTAGGAATCAGCCCCAGCATTTT. It codes for CASSETGRNQPQHF.

This clone showed up just once. The gene calls are TRBV2 and TRBJ2-7; possibly TRBD1 for D (6 bases). The V end was cut by 0 bases, the J end by 2 bases, with 17 bases between. Per germline, CDR1 SNHLY and CDR2 FYNNEI. The CDR3 is 17 amino acids. DNA of the CDR3: TGTGCCAGCAGTGAAGCTCGGACAGTGACTTTGGCCTACGAGCAGTACTTC. The encoded protein is CASSEARTVTLAYEQYF.

This clone is judged medium-sized. The CDR3 sequence: CSVEEGPKAEAFF. Written as DNA, the CDR3 is TGCAGCGTTGAGGAGGGGCCGAAGGCTGAAGCTTTCTTT. V and J are TRBV29-1 and TRBJ1-1; TRBD1 might be the D (5 bases). V was pared by 3 bases and J by 6 bases, with 14 bases between. The CDR3 runs 13 residues. CDR1 SQVTM and CDR2 ANQGSEA come from the germline V gene.

V and J are TRBV30 and TRBJ1-5, with 7 bases aligning to TRBD1. Germline V lookup: CDR1 GTSNPN, CDR2 SVGIG (reference sequence). V trimming: 2 bases; J trimming: 1 base; junction bases outside the gene matches: 11. The CDR3 has 17 amino acids. CDR3 protein: CAWSYPGQTLSNQPQHF. CDR3 nucleotide sequence: TGTGCCTGGAGTTATCCGGGACAGACCCTAAGCAATCAGCCCCAGCATTTT.

V gene TRBV28 combines with J gene TRBJ2-7, with 11 bases aligning to TRBD1. The V segment lost 10 bases and the J segment 3 bases; nucleotides outside the gene matches: 5. This CDR3 comprises 13 residues. Germline lookup yields CDR1 MDHEN and CDR2 SYDVKM. CDR3 DNA sequence: TGTGCCACAACCGGGACAGGGGGCTACGAGCAGTACTTC. The encoded protein is CATTGTGGYEQYF.

The chain uses TRBV19 and TRBJ1-3, with a weak D call TRBD1 (5 bases). Trimming shortened V by 5 bases and J by 0 bases, and 11 bases separated the two germline ends. This CDR3 region has 15 residues. Germline loops: CDR1 LNHDA, CDR2 SQIVND (reference sequence). CDR3 bases: TGTGCCAGTAGTCCGGTTAGGGGCTCTGGAAACACCATATATTTT. Translation: CASSPVRGSGNTIYF.

The genes are TRBV14 and TRBJ2-7; 9 nucleotides align to TRBD2. The CDR3 extends over 16 amino acids. Germline V gene sequence: CDR1 SGHDN, CDR2 FVKESK. V lost 1 base to trimming and J lost 3 bases; unmatched junction nucleotides: 7. CDR3 bases: TGTGCCAGCAGCCAAGTACGGCCTAGCGGGAACTACGAGCAGTACTTC. Amino acids: CASSQVRPSGNYEQYF. The whole variable domain, remainder taken from reference TRBV14 and TRBJ2-7, is EAGVTQFPSHSVIEKGQTVTLRCDPISGHDNLYWYRRVMGKEIKFLLHFVKESKQDESGMPNNRFLAERTGGTYSTLKVQPAELEDSGVYFCASSQVRPSGNYEQYFGPGTRLTVT.

This rearrangement joins TRBV7-9 to TRBJ2-3; the D gene is possibly TRBD2 (5 bases). Germline V gives CDR1 SEHNR, CDR2 FQNEAQ (reference sequence). This CDR3 is 15 amino acids long. The ends were cut back, 1 base at V and 4 bases at J, with 12 bases in the middle. This CDR3 reads CASSLVGLEADTQYF. The DNA of the CDR3 is TGTGCCAGCAGCTTAGTAGGACTGGAGGCAGATACGCAGTATTTT. The full variable domain, rest sourced from reference TRBV7-9 and TRBJ2-3, is DTGVSQNPRHKITKRGQNVTFRCDPISEHNRLYWYRQTLGQGPEFLTYFQNEAQLEKSRLLSDRFSAERPKGSFSTLEIQRTEQGDSAMYLCASSLVGLEADTQYFGPGTRLTVL.